This T cell receptor beta chain was documented in a study of T cell repertoires in cytomegalovirus infection. Across the study: Both recently identified HLA-C-restricted and well-studied HLA-B-restricted CMV epitopes were used in the study. It can be stated that public TCR beta signatures indicated CMV infection as well as a matching HLA type.

Study results and limitations: Clonotypes of TCR beta that were HLA-C-restricted and CMV-specific dominated the ex vivo response. Cumulated frequencies of public TCR beta families served to identify carriers of CMV plus the relevant HLA.

The CDR3 consists of 13 residues. Germline values: CDR1 DFQATT, CDR2 SNEGSKA (reference sequence). V gave up 0 bases and J gave up 7 bases; unmatched junction bases: 2. A single record per CDR3 protein comes from TCRdb applying MiXCR to the reads. Of about 350,000 distinct CDR3 sequences in the sample, roughly a third were seen once. The table lists this clonotype with a count of one. Its matching antigen is unknown. The sequence was collected from a human donor in good health (CMV status not recorded). Some clones in this sample may be carry-over from other donors' samples. The rearrangement links TRBV20-1 to TRBJ1-5; TRBD1 matches at 8 bases. The material sequenced was cultured PBMCs, taken from culture after CMV antigen stimulation. The CDR3 region has the DNA TGCAGTGCTAGAGAGGACAGGGACCAGCCCCAGCATTTT. This encodes CSAREDRDQPQHF.